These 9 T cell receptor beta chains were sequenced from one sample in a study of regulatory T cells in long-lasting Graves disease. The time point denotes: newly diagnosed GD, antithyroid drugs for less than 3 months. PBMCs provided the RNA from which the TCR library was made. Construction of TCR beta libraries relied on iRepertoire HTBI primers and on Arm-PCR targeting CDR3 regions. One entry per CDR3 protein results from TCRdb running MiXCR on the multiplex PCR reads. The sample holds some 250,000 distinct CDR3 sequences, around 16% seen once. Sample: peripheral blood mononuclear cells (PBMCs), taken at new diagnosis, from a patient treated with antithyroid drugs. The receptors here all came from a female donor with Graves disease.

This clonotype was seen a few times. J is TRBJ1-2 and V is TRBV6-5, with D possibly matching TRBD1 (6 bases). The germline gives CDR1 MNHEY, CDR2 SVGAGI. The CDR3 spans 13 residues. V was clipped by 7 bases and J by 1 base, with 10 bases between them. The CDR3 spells CASTDSLNYGYTF. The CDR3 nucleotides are TGTGCCAGCACGGACAGCCTTAACTATGGCTACACCTTC.

The CDR3, as DNA: TGTGCCCTGGGAGAGGGCGCTGGGGCCAACGTCCTGACTTTC. This gives the protein CALGEGAGANVLTF. The chain employs TRBV7-8 and TRBJ2-6; a weak D match, TRBD2 (5 bases). Germline V gene data show CDR1 as SGHVS and CDR2 as FQNEAQ. This CDR3 is 14 amino acids long. The V end was cut by 11 bases, the J end by 2 bases, with 13 bases between.

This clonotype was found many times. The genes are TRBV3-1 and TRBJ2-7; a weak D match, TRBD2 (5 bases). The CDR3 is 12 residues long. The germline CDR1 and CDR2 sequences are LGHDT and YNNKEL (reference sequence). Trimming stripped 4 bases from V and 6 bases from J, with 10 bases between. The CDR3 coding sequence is TGTGCCAGCAGCCTACCCGCGGGCGAGCAGTACTTC. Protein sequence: CASSLPAGEQYF.

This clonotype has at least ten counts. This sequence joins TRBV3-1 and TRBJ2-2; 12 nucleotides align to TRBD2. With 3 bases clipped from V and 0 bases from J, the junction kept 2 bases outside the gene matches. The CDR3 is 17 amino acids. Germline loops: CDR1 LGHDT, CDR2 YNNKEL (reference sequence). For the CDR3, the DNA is TGTGCCAGCAGCCAGGGACTAGCGGGCACGAACACCGGGGAGCTGTTTTTT. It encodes CASSQGLAGTNTGELFF.

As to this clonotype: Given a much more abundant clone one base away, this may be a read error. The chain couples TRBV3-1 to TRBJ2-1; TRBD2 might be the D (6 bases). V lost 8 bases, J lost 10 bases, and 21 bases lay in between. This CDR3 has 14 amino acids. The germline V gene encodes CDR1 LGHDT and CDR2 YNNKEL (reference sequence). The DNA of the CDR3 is TGTGCCAGCCGGGCAAGGGACTCCTCCAGCGAGCAGTTCTTC. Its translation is CASRARDSSSEQFF.

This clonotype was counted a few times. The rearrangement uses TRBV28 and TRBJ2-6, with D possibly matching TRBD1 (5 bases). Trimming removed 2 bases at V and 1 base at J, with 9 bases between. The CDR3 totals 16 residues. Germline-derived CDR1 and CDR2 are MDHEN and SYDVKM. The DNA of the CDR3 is TGTGCCAGCAGTTTAATCGCAGGGTCTGGGGCCAACGTCCTGACTTTC. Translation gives CASSLIAGSGANVLTF.

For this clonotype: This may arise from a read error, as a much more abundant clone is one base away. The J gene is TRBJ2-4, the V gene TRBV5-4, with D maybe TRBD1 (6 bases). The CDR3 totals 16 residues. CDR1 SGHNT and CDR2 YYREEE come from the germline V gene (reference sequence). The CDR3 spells CAGSPGTNLAKNIQYF. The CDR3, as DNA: TGTGCCGGCAGCCCAGGGACAAATCTAGCCAAAAACATTCAGTACTTC.

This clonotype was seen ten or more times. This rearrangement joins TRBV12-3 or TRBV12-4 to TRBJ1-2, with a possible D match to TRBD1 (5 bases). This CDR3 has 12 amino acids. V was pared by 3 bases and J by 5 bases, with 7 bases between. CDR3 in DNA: TGTGCCAGCAGTTTTCCAGGGTATGGCTACACCTTC. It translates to CASSFPGYGYTF.

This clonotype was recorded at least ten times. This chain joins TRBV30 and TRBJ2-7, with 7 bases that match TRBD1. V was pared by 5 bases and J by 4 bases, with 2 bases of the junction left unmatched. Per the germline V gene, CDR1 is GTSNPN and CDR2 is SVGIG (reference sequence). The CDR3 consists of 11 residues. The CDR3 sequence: CAWAGGYEQYF. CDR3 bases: TGTGCCTGGGCAGGGGGATACGAGCAGTACTTC.